This T cell receptor (beta chain) was profiled in a study of technical replicates of blood from several donors. Trimming left V 0 bases short and J 2 bases short, with 11 bases between. The length of the CDR3 is 15 residues. Germline V gene sequence: CDR1 LNHNV, CDR2 YYDKDF (reference sequence). The table came from immunoSEQ multiplex PCR; TCRdb's copy has only in-frame clones and leaves some out. Of 70,000 to 95,000 clones listed, 90% to 95% are singletons. This chain links TRBV15 with TRBJ2-7; D ambiguous. Specimen: T cells isolated from PBMCs. This TCR came from a human donor in good health. The CDR3 sequence: CATSRDHSTPYEQYF. CDR3 sequence (DNA): TGTGCCACCAGCAGAGACCACAGTACCCCCTACGAGCAGTACTTC.